These 26 T cell receptor beta chains were all obtained from the same sample, sequenced in a study of shared clonotypes between healthy human individuals. Measured with immunoSEQ multiplex PCR; TCRdb has only the in-frame clones, and not every one. The table lists roughly 2.5 million clones, around nine tenths of them singletons. The sample was naive CD4+ T cells sorted from blood. The subset: CD45RA+ positively selected. The receptors originated from a man aged 18 to 29 in good health.

This rearrangement joins TRBV6-4 to TRBJ1-2; D is unresolved. Germline CDR1 reads MRHNA; CDR2 reads SNTAGT. V lost 2 bases and J lost 5, with 15 bases in between. The CDR3 is 15 amino acids. Written as DNA, the CDR3 is TGTGCCAGCAGTGACAGGGCCGTGGAAGGGTATGGCTACACCTTC. Translation: CASSDRAVEGYGYTF.

Of note for this clone: Other DNA sequences from this sample encode an identical CDR3 as well. V and J are TRBV6-6 and TRBJ2-3; 10 nucleotides match TRBD2. Losses at the gene ends were 2 bases for V and 1 base for J; bases not matched to a gene: 0. This CDR3 has 15 residues. Germline V CDR1 and CDR2: MNHNY, SVGAGI (reference sequence). The CDR3 is CASSYLAGGTDTQYF. The CDR3 nucleotides read TGTGCCAGCAGTTACCTAGCGGGGGGCACAGATACGCAGTATTTT.

As concerns this clone: Distinct nucleotide sequences in the sample also encode this CDR3. The chain recombines TRBV27 with TRBJ2-7; TRBD1 matches 7 bases. This CDR3 has 15 amino acids. Trimming at V came to 0 bases and at J to 2 bases, leaving 4 bases not matched to a gene. The germline V gene has CDR1 MNHEY and CDR2 SMNVEV (reference sequence). This CDR3 reads CASSLSPTGPYEQYF. The CDR3 nucleotides are TGTGCCAGCAGTTTATCCCCGACAGGGCCCTACGAGCAGTACTTC.

This clone appeared a single time. The chain uses TRBV9 and TRBJ1-1; D is perhaps TRBD1 (6 bases). Germline V gene lookup returns CDR1 SGDLS and CDR2 YYNGEE. The CDR3 covers 14 residues. Trimming stripped 0 bases from V and 11 bases from J, with 17 bases between. The CDR3 sequence is CASSVEGGRSNAFF. Here the CDR3 DNA reads TGTGCCAGCAGCGTAGAAGGGGGTCGATCAAACGCTTTCTTT.

The chain is built from TRBV5-1 and TRBJ1-2, with no clear D. The CDR3 is 14 amino acids. From germline, CDR1 is SGHRS and CDR2 YFSETQ. The V and J ends lost 1 base and 1 base respectively, with 8 bases between them. The CDR3: CASSLTTNNYGYTF. In DNA form, the CDR3 reads TGCGCCAGCAGCTTGACGACGAATAACTATGGCTACACCTTC.

V usage is TRBV12-5 and J usage is TRBJ2-3, with 7 bases aligning to TRBD2. The length of the CDR3 is 14 residues. V was pared by 7 bases and J by 0 bases, with 4 bases of the junction left unmatched. Germline V lookup: CDR1 LGHNT, CDR2 FRNRAP. The CDR3 sequence is CASAIAGSTDTQYF. For the CDR3, the DNA is TGTGCTAGTGCGATAGCGGGCAGCACAGATACGCAGTATTTT. Full variable domain (remainder filled in from reference TRBV12-5 and TRBJ2-3): DARVTQTPRHKVTEMGQEVTMRCQPILGHNTVFWYRQTMMQGLELLAYFRNRAPLDDSGMPKDRFSAEMPDATLATLKIQPSEPRDSAVYFCASAIAGSTDTQYFGPGTRLTVL.

This sequence joins TRBV18 and TRBJ2-4, with 7 bases that match TRBD1. There are 17 residues in the CDR3. Germline CDR1 KGHSH, CDR2 LQKENI. J gave up 3 bases and V 5 bases, and 13 bases lay outside the gene matches. In DNA, the CDR3 is TGTGCCAGCTCAATATTGCCGGGACAGTTGATCAAAAACATTCAGTACTTC. This translates into CASSILPGQLIKNIQYF.

This clone was detected a few times. V usage is TRBV2 and J usage is TRBJ1-5; possibly TRBD1 for D (5 bases). The CDR3 is 18 amino acids. Trimming stripped 1 base from V and 4 bases from J, with 20 bases between. Germline CDR1 reads SNHLY; CDR2 reads FYNNEI. CDR3 sequence (DNA): TGTGCCAGCAGTGAAGGGCAGGGAAGGAAGGCTGGGAATCAGCCCCAGCATTTT. Protein product: CASSEGQGRKAGNQPQHF.

The chain is built from TRBV5-6 and TRBJ2-2; 7 bases map to TRBD1. V lost 4 bases and J lost 6; bases outside the gene matches: 9. The germline CDR1 and CDR2 sequences are SGHDT and YYEEEE. CDR3 length: 15 amino acids. The chain's CDR3 is CASSQRGQTAGELFF. The DNA of the CDR3 is TGTGCCAGCAGCCAAAGGGGACAGACGGCCGGGGAGCTGTTTTTT.

V and J are TRBV18 and TRBJ2-7, with 12 bases fitting TRBD2. V was pared by 6 bases and J by 0 bases, with 6 bases of the junction left unmatched. Germline V gene sequence: CDR1 KGHSH, CDR2 LQKENI. The CDR3 covers 16 residues. The CDR3 nucleotides are TGTGCCAGCTCCCGGACTAGCGGGACCGACTCCTACGAGCAGTACTTC. It is translated as CASSRTSGTDSYEQYF.

V is TRBV7-8 and J is TRBJ2-7; 10 bases line up with TRBD1. Per germline, CDR1 SGHVS and CDR2 FQNEAQ. The CDR3 consists of 15 residues. Trimming took 5 bases from V and 2 from J; bases not matched to a gene: 6. CDR3 bases: TGTGCCAGCAGCCTAACCGGGACAGGGGCCTACGAGCAGTACTTC. Its translation is CASSLTGTGAYEQYF.

The CDR3: CASSNGTSGFDTQYF. The CDR3 region has the DNA TGCGCCAGCAGCAACGGGACTAGCGGATTCGATACGCAGTATTTT. The chain recombines TRBV5-1 with TRBJ2-3, with 11 positions matching TRBD2. Per germline, CDR1 SGHRS and CDR2 YFSETQ. The length of the CDR3 is 15 residues. V lost 4 bases and J lost 6; bases outside the gene matches: 7.

Points on this clone: Other DNA sequences in this sample translate to the same CDR3. V usage is TRBV19 and J usage is TRBJ1-2, with 9 bases identical to TRBD1. The CDR3 sequence is 15 residues long. The V segment lost 5 bases and the J segment 4 bases; nucleotides outside the gene matches: 8. Germline CDR1 and CDR2: LNHDA and SQIVND (reference sequence). CDR3 sequence (DNA): TGTGCCAGTAGTCCGACTGGACAGGGGCGCTATGGCTACACCTTC. It translates to CASSPTGQGRYGYTF.

This clone was counted between two and nine times. The chain employs TRBV10-3 and TRBJ1-6; the match to TRBD1 covers 7 bases. Per the germline V gene, CDR1 is ENHRY and CDR2 is SYGVKD. The V gene end was trimmed by 5 bases and the J gene end by 8 bases; junction bases not matched to a gene: 3. This CDR3 has 13 residues. The CDR3 here is CAISWDSYSPLHF. CDR3 coding DNA: TGTGCCATCAGTTGGGACAGTTATTCACCCCTCCACTTT.

The gene calls are TRBV7-2 and TRBJ2-1; 13 nucleotides match TRBD2. Germline CDR1 and CDR2: SGHTA and FQGNSA. V was pared by 5 bases and J by 9 bases, with 13 bases of the junction left unmatched. CDR3 length: 17 amino acids. The CDR3 reads CASSPFVGTSGISEQFF. The CDR3 bases are TGTGCCAGCAGCCCTTTCGTCGGGACTAGCGGGATAAGTGAGCAGTTCTTC.

The J gene is TRBJ2-5, the V gene TRBV2; TRBD2 matches 11 bases. Germline CDR1 and CDR2: SNHLY and FYNNEI. Trimming at V came to 2 bases and at J to 2 bases, leaving 4 bases not matched to a gene. The CDR3 consists of 16 residues. CDR3: CASSESLAGGQETQYF. In DNA form, the CDR3 reads TGTGCCAGCAGTGAATCGCTAGCGGGAGGTCAAGAGACCCAGTACTTC.

This CDR3 reads CASSLGQTWDTIYF. As DNA, the CDR3 is TGTGCCAGCAGCTTAGGACAGACTTGGGACACCATATATTTT. This rearrangement joins TRBV11-2 to TRBJ1-3; TRBD1 is a possible D gene (5 bases). The CDR3 has 14 residues. Germline-derived CDR1 and CDR2 are SGHAT and FQNNGV. The V gene lost 1 base and the J gene lost 8 bases, with 12 bases spanning the gap.

This chain links TRBV2 with TRBJ2-5; 9 nucleotides line up with TRBD1. The V gene's germline CDR1 is SNHLY and CDR2 FYNNEI. With V trimmed by 6 bases and J by 2 bases, 7 bases remained unmatched. The CDR3 consists of 15 residues. The CDR3 bases are TGTGCCAGCAGCTCCGGGACAGGGATACAAGAGACCCAGTACTTC. It is translated as CASSSGTGIQETQYF.

The rearrangement links TRBV5-1 to TRBJ1-1, with a tentative D call TRBD1 (6 bases). The germline CDR1 and CDR2 sequences are SGHRS and YFSETQ. The CDR3 is 13 amino acids. Trimming removed 0 bases from V and 9 bases from J, with 12 bases in between. The CDR3 spells CASSLGDTPKAFF. CDR3 DNA sequence: TGCGCCAGCAGCTTGGGGGACACCCCCAAAGCTTTCTTT. Variable domain in full (rest from reference TRBV5-1 and TRBJ1-1): KAGVTQTPRYLIKTRGQQVTLSCSPISGHRSVSWYQQTPGQGLQFLFEYFSETQRNKGNFPGRFSGRQFSNSRSEMNVSTLELGDSALYLCASSLGDTPKAFFGQGTRLTVV.

The DNA of the CDR3 is TGTGCCAGCAGTGCCACCGGACAGTCTGGCACTGAAGCTTTCTTT. This translates into CASSATGQSGTEAFF. The chain couples TRBV6-1 to TRBJ1-1; possibly TRBD1 for D (6 bases). There are 15 residues in the CDR3. The germline gives CDR1 MNHNS, CDR2 SASEGT. V lost 4 bases and J 4 bases, leaving 16 bases between the germline ends.

This chain's CDR3 is CASRKRGDFYEQYF. The CDR3 coding sequence is TGTGCCAGCAGGAAGCGGGGGGATTTCTACGAGCAGTACTTC. The V and J genes are TRBV6-6 and TRBJ2-7, with 9 bases aligning to TRBD2. The J segment lost 3 bases and the V segment lost 6 bases, leaving 6 bases of the junction unmatched. Germline CDR1 is MNHNY and CDR2 is SVGAGI (reference sequence). The CDR3 runs to 14 residues.

The V gene is TRBV19, the J gene TRBJ2-2; D gene unclear. The V end lost 5 bases, the J end lost 4 bases, and 5 bases lay between the germline ends. Germline V CDR1 and CDR2: LNHDA, SQIVND (reference sequence). This CDR3 comprises 12 residues. The chain's CDR3 is CASSPLTGELFF. The CDR3 DNA sequence: TGTGCCAGTAGTCCTCTCACCGGGGAGCTGTTTTTT. Drawing the rest from reference TRBV19 and TRBJ2-2, the complete variable domain is DGGITQSPKYLFRKEGQNVTLSCEQNLNHDAMYWYRQDPGQGLRLIYYSQIVNDFQKGDIAEGYSVSREKKESFPLTVTSAQKNPTAFYLCASSPLTGELFFGEGSRLTVL.

This clone showed up just once. The J gene is TRBJ2-6, the V gene TRBV11-3; D unresolved. Per the germline V gene, CDR1 is SGHNT and CDR2 is YENEEA. The CDR3 contains 16 residues. V lost 1 base, J lost 2 bases, and 9 bases lay in between. DNA of the CDR3: TGTGCCAGCAGCTTAGGGGTCAAGGCTGGGGCCAACGTCCTGACTTTC. Translated: CASSLGVKAGANVLTF.

This clone came up once. The chain carries TRBV28 and TRBJ2-3; 8 bases map to TRBD1. CDR3 size: 14 residues. The germline V gene has CDR1 MDHEN and CDR2 SYDVKM. The ends lost 4 bases at V and 5 bases at J; junction bases unmatched: 5. The DNA of the CDR3 is TGTGCCAGCAGTTGGGCAGGGGGCGAAGATACGCAGTATTTT. Residues: CASSWAGGEDTQYF.

The chain links TRBV7-2 to TRBJ2-2; perhaps TRBD2 as D (5 bases). The CDR3 spans 15 residues. V was trimmed by 4 bases and J by 2 bases, leaving 11 bases between them. Looked up from germline, CDR1 is SGHTA and CDR2 is FQGNSA. CDR3 protein: CASSSRAINTGELFF. The CDR3 DNA reads as TGTGCCAGCAGCTCGCGGGCCATTAACACCGGGGAGCTGTTTTTT.

V and J are TRBV27 and TRBJ1-2; D remains unclear. Germline loops: CDR1 MNHEY, CDR2 SMNVEV (reference sequence). The CDR3 runs 14 residues. Trimming took 0 bases from V and 7 from J, leaving 12 bases between them. CDR3 DNA: TGTGCCAGCAGTTTATCCAAGGCTGATTTTGGCTACACCTTC. Translated: CASSLSKADFGYTF.